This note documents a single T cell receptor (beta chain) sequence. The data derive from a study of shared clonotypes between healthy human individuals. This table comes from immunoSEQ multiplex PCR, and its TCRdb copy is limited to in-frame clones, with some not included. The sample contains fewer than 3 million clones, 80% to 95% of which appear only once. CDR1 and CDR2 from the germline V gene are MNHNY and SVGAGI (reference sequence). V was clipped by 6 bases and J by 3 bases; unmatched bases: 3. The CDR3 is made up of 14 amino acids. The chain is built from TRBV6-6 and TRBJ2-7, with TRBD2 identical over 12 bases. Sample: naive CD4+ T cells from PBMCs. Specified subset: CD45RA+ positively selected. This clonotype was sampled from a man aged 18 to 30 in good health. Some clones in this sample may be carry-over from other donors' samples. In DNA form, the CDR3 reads TGTGCCAGCAGAACGGGACTAGCGGGCTACGAGCAGTACTTC. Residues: CASRTGLAGYEQYF.